The present T cell receptor beta chain was sequenced within a study of blood T cell repertoires in COVID-19. Study context: The study drew acute and convalescent COVID-19 samples from the United States, Italy and Spain. T cells, B-cell-depleted T cells, or PBMCs provided the cDNA or gDNA that served as material.

Authors' data handling: The authors estimated nucleated cell counts from reference gene primer amplification. This table comes from immunoSEQ multiplex PCR, and its TCRdb copy is limited to in-frame clones, with some not included. V, J and clone size derive from that table, while D and trimming were established from the DNA sequence. The data contain roughly 350,000 clones, over 75% of them seen just once; the ten biggest clones take up under 5%. The CDR3 length is 13 residues. Trimming removed 0 bases from V and 5 bases from J, with 10 bases in between. In germline, CDR1 is GTSNPN, CDR2 SVGIG (reference sequence).

This chain connects TRBV30 to TRBJ1-2, with D uncertain. Sequenced material: peripheral blood. The clonotype originates from a woman aged 45-60 years with active or convalescent COVID-19. The CDR3 DNA sequence: TGTGCCTGGAGTGTATCGCTGAGTTATGGCTACACCTTC. It yields the protein CAWSVSLSYGYTF.